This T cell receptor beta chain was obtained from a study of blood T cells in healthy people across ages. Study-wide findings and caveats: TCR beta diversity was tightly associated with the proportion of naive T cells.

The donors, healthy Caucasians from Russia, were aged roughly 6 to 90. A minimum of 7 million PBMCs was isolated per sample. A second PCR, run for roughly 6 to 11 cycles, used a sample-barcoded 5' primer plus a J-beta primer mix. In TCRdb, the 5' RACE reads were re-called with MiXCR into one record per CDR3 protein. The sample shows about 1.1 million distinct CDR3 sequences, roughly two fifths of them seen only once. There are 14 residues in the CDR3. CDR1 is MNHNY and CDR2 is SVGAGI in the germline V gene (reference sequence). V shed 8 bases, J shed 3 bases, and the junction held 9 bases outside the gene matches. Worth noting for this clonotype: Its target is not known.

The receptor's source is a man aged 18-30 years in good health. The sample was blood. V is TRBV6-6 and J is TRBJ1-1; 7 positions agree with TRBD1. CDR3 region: CASRRLTGDTEAFF. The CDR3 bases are TGTGCCAGCCGGAGGCTAACAGGGGACACTGAAGCTTTCTTT.